This is a list of T cell receptor beta chains from one sample in a study of OX40 agonist ivuxolimab in advanced cancers. Some clones are missing from TCRdb's copy, which holds only in-frame ones; the method was immunoSEQ multiplex PCR. Here the sample spans roughly 16,000 clones, over 60% being singletons. This material consisted of CD4+ or CD8+ T cells sorted from blood, taken in a trial of the OX40 agonist ivuxolimab. The receptors originated from an adult with an advanced solid tumor such as melanoma, head and neck, liver or kidney cancer. CDR3s include the opening cysteine and the closing phenylalanine or tryptophan. A D gene is named only where the DNA matches it firmly.

CASSRPGTGAWETQYF	TRBD1	TRBV5-8	TRBJ2-5
CASSALPGQRNEQFF	TRBD1	TRBV28	TRBJ2-1
CASSQEPATNEKLFF	.	TRBV4-3	TRBJ1-4
CSVRDTYGYTF	.	TRBV29-1	TRBJ1-2
CASSLSPNTGELFF	.	TRBV5-1	TRBJ2-2
CASSFVGQTYEQYF	.	TRBV5-6	TRBJ2-7
CASSQDRTNYNSPLHF	.	TRBV4-1	TRBJ1-6
CATSRELDYEQYF	.	TRBV15	TRBJ2-7
CASSLNRYGYTF	.	TRBV13	TRBJ1-2
CASSLGPSSNQPQHF	.	TRBV7-8	TRBJ1-5
CASSLRQGAYEQYF	TRBD1	TRBV27	TRBJ2-7
CASSPERGTQETQYF	TRBD2	TRBV4-3	TRBJ2-5
CASSRTYNQPQHF	.	TRBV6-6	TRBJ1-5
CASSSLGRASNYGYTF	.	TRBV5-1	TRBJ1-2
CASSFPPDTEAFF	.	TRBV7-8	TRBJ1-1
CASSSPGKRETQYF	.	TRBV28	TRBJ2-5
CASSYLRLAGTDTQYF	TRBD2	TRBV6-5	TRBJ2-3
CASSFLPKLETDTQYF	.	TRBV7-6	TRBJ2-3
CASSEHRLGRSTNEKLFF	.	TRBV9	TRBJ1-4
CASSEISGRGQETQYF	.	TRBV6-1	TRBJ2-5
CASSARPSDYGYTF	.	TRBV9	TRBJ1-2
CASTSPLDREDTEAFF	TRBD1	TRBV6-4	TRBJ1-1
CASSTGQLQETQYF	TRBD1	TRBV7-9	TRBJ2-5
CASSPASYEQYF	.	TRBV5-4	TRBJ2-7
CASSVATPGGAYGYTF	.	TRBV9	TRBJ1-2
CSVGRQGSTDTQYF	TRBD1	TRBV29-1	TRBJ2-3
CASSETYSYEQYF	.	TRBV6-5	TRBJ2-7
CASRLKLAGYNEQFF	TRBD2	TRBV5-6	TRBJ2-1
CAGSLVGQSYEQYF	TRBD1	TRBV5-6	TRBJ2-7
CASSWDSYEQYF	TRBD1	TRBV5-1	TRBJ2-7
CASSELPGNSNQPQHF	.	TRBV10-2	TRBJ1-5
CASRLEGTDTQYF	.	TRBV4-1	TRBJ2-3
CASSTDQTDTQYF	.	TRBV7-3	TRBJ2-3
CASSQAVASYGYTF	.	TRBV4-1	TRBJ1-2
CATSRDREVLEQYF	TRBD2	TRBV15	TRBJ2-7
CASSEWPGDKNIQYF	.	TRBV6-1	TRBJ2-4
CASSASGGARQFF	TRBD2	TRBV5-4	TRBJ2-1
CASSEWGQETQYF	.	TRBV6-1	TRBJ2-5
CASSRRDRNTGELFF	.	TRBV4-1	TRBJ2-2